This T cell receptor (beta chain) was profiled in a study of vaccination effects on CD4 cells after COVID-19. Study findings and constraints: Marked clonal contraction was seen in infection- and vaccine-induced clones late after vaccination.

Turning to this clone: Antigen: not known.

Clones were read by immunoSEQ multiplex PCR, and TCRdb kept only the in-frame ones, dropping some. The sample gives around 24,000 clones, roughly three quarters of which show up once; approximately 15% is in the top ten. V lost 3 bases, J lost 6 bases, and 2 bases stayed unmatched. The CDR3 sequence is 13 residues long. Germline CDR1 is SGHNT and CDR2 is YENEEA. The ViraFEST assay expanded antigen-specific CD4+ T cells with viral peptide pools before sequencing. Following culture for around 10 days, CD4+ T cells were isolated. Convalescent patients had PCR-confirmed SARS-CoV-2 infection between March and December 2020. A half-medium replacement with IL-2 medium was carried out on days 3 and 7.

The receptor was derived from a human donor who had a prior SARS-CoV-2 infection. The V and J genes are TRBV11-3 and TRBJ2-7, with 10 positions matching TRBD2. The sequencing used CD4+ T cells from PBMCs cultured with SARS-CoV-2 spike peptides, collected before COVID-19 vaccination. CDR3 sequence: CASSFSGRGEQYF. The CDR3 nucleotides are TGTGCCAGCAGCTTCAGCGGGAGGGGCGAGCAGTACTTC.